The clone carrying this T cell receptor (beta chain) has a count of ten or more. Its matching antigen is unknown. An expansion of CD8+CD57+ cells by flow cytometry had been shown in patients chosen for sequencing. All participating patients were living with severe acquired aplastic anemia. By the time of blood sampling, patients had still received no therapy. The use of genomic DNA as template underpinned the TCR beta VDJ and CDR3 profiling. Each CDR3 protein is one row after TCRdb ran MiXCR on the reads. Here the sample spans approximately 180,000 distinct CDR3 sequences, about 45% being singletons. Trimming took 1 base from V and 0 from J, leaving 9 bases between them. The CDR3 consists of 15 residues. Germline V CDR1 and CDR2: SGHRS, YFSETQ. This sample was taken from a study of CD8+CD57+ T cells in acquired aplastic anemia. About the study: Recorded DNA amounts for sorted CD4+ and CD8+ cells had an average of 3.2 ug.

Study outcomes and limitations: Around 30 sequences, all CD8+ CDR3, were shared between patients and controls.

The sequenced sample consisted of sorted CD4+, CD8+, or CD8+CD57+ T cells (not recorded which) from PBMCs. The receptor's source is a human donor with aplastic anemia. J is TRBJ2-3 and V is TRBV5-1, with no clear D. CDR3 in DNA: TGCGCCAGCAGCTTGAGTGTTTTGAGCACAGATACGCAGTATTTT. Translated, it gives CASSLSVLSTDTQYF. Based on the CDR3 plus reference TRBV5-1 and TRBJ2-3, the full variable domain is KAGVTQTPRYLIKTRGQQVTLSCSPISGHRSVSWYQQTPGQGLQFLFEYFSETQRNKGNFPGRFSGRQFSNSRSEMNVSTLELGDSALYLCASSLSVLSTDTQYFGPGTRLTVL.